These 5 T cell receptor beta chains came from one sample sequenced in a study of identical twins (dated by TCRdb to between 2015 and 2016). The library was produced with 5' RACE. The instrument given in TCRdb is Illumina HiSeq 2000. The public reads were reprocessed in TCRdb via fastp at Q25 and MiXCR, keeping in-frame beta chains. Duplicate CDR3 protein sequences are folded into a single record with the most common DNA and genes. This sample gives under 250,000 distinct CDR3 sequences in total; approximately 7.8% of them show up just once. The top ten clones comprise about 5.6% of the sample. These data are also associated with another study on yellow fever vaccine responses in identical twins.

The sequencing sample was made of CD8+ T cells sorted from blood. These receptors came from a woman between 18 and 30 years old in good health.

The chain has TRBV20-1 and TRBJ2-5; tentatively, D is TRBD1 (6 bases). CDR1 DFQATT and CDR2 SNEGSKA come from the germline V gene (reference sequence). There are 13 residues in the CDR3. Trimming shortened V by 5 bases and J by 5 bases, and 15 bases separated the two germline ends. This CDR3 is CSADGGGQETQYF. The DNA for the CDR3 is TGCAGTGCTGACGGCGGAGGACAGGAGACCCAGTACTTC.

This chain connects TRBV28 to TRBJ2-1; 8 bases map to TRBD1. Germline V gene data show CDR1 as MDHEN and CDR2 as SYDVKM. J gave up 9 bases and V 2 bases, and 6 bases lay outside the gene matches. The CDR3 has 14 amino acids. In nucleotides, the CDR3 is TGTGCCAGCAGTTTAGGGCCGACAGGGGTTGAGCAGTTCTTC. It is translated as CASSLGPTGVEQFF.

This clonotype has more than one count but fewer than ten. This chain uses TRBV13 with TRBJ2-7; TRBD2 matches at 11 bases. Germline V gives CDR1 PRHDT, CDR2 FYEKMQ (reference sequence). The CDR3 extends over 14 amino acids. Trimming cost V 4 bases and J 5 bases; bases outside gene matches: 4. Here the CDR3 DNA reads TGTGCCAGCAGCTCGACTAGCGGGAACCACGAGCAGTACTTC. Residues: CASSSTSGNHEQYF.

The rearrangement uses TRBV5-1 and TRBJ2-5; 8 bases match TRBD2. The CDR3 sequence is 15 residues long. Germline V gives CDR1 SGHRS, CDR2 YFSETQ. V gave up 0 bases and J gave up 1 base; unmatched junction bases: 2. CDR3 nucleotide sequence: TGCGCCAGCAGCTTGGAGCGGGGGACCCAAGAGACCCAGTACTTC. Protein: CASSLERGTQETQYF.

The chain uses TRBV7-2 and TRBJ2-1; D unresolved. V was shortened by 5 bases and J by 9 bases, with 11 bases between the two germline ends. The CDR3 is 12 amino acids. CDR1 and CDR2 from the germline V gene are SGHTA and FQGNSA. The CDR3 loop reads CASSPVISEQFF. In DNA, the CDR3 is TGTGCCAGCAGCCCCGTAATTAGTGAGCAGTTCTTC.